The 27 T cell receptor beta chains below all came from one sample that was sequenced in a study of identical twins. TCRdb re-called the 5' RACE reads through MiXCR, storing one row per CDR3 protein. This sample has 500,000 or so distinct CDR3 sequences, with 13% to 15% found just once. These data were likewise used in another study, on yellow fever vaccine responses in identical twins.

Sequencing used CD4+ T cells sorted from blood. These TCRs come from a woman aged 18-35 years in good health.

The gene calls are TRBV20-1 and TRBJ2-7; D is perhaps TRBD2 (7 bases). The germline CDR1 and CDR2 sequences are DFQATT and SNEGSKA (reference sequence). Trimming took 6 bases from V and 6 from J, leaving 15 bases between them. CDR3 length: 12 amino acids. In nucleotides, the CDR3 is TGCAGTGCCTACGGGGGGCCCCCCGAGCAGTACTTC. It yields the protein CSAYGGPPEQYF.

This rearrangement joins TRBV20-1 to TRBJ2-1; D is unresolved. The CDR3 contains 15 residues. Per the germline V gene, CDR1 is DFQATT and CDR2 is SNEGSKA (reference sequence). Trimming pared 5 bases from V and 0 bases from J, leaving 14 bases between. Written as DNA, the CDR3 is TGCAGTGCTGGGCTGGGCCCCAGCTCCTACAATGAGCAGTTCTTC. Translating gives CSAGLGPSSYNEQFF.

This clonotype was counted only a few times. The V and J genes are TRBV20-1 and TRBJ2-3, with TRBD2 matching over 8 bases. The CDR3 loop spans 14 amino acids. CDR1 DFQATT and CDR2 SNEGSKA come from the germline V gene (reference sequence). V was pared by 5 bases and J by 1 base, with 5 bases of the junction left unmatched. The CDR3 sequence is CSAGAGGRTDTQYF. The CDR3 DNA is TGCAGTGCTGGCGCGGGGGGACGCACAGATACGCAGTATTTT.

The chain couples TRBV5-4 to TRBJ2-1; TRBD2 is a possible D gene (5 bases). Germline CDR1 is SGHNT and CDR2 is YYREEE (reference sequence). The V end lost 0 bases, the J end lost 8 bases, and 18 bases lay between the germline ends. CDR3 length equals 16 residues. This CDR3 is CASSLVGGGRTDEQFF. Written as DNA, the CDR3 is TGTGCCAGCAGCTTGGTGGGCGGCGGGCGCACCGATGAGCAGTTCTTC.

The chain has TRBV11-2 and TRBJ2-1; 7 bases match TRBD2. V was clipped by 1 base and J by 6 bases; unmatched bases: 6. The CDR3 spans 15 residues. The germline V gene has CDR1 SGHAT and CDR2 FQNNGV. The CDR3 is CASSLGGTTFNEQFF. CDR3 DNA sequence: TGTGCCAGCAGCTTAGGGGGGACTACCTTCAATGAGCAGTTCTTC.

This clonotype was recorded a few times. This chain links TRBV5-1 with TRBJ2-3; 10 bases align to TRBD2. V trimming: 4 bases; J trimming: 0 bases; junction bases outside the gene matches: 14. The CDR3 is 19 amino acids. Germline CDR1 reads SGHRS; CDR2 reads YFSETQ. The CDR3 DNA sequence: TGCGCCAGCAGCCAACGAGCGGGGGGGCCTTTCCCTAGCACAGATACGCAGTATTTT. Its translation is CASSQRAGGPFPSTDTQYF. The variable domain in full, with the rest retrieved from reference TRBV5-1 and TRBJ2-3, is KAGVTQTPRYLIKTRGQQVTLSCSPISGHRSVSWYQQTPGQGLQFLFEYFSETQRNKGNFPGRFSGRQFSNSRSEMNVSTLELGDSALYLCASSQRAGGPFPSTDTQYFGPGTRLTVL.

The genes are TRBV20-1 and TRBJ2-4; 9 bases fit TRBD2. Germline CDR1 reads DFQATT; CDR2 reads SNEGSKA (reference sequence). This CDR3 has 15 residues. Losses at the gene ends were 6 bases for V and 5 bases for J; bases not matched to a gene: 11. The CDR3: CSAERGAGGENIQYF. CDR3 bases: TGCAGTGCCGAGAGAGGCGCGGGAGGGGAAAACATTCAGTACTTC.

The chain recombines TRBV3-1 with TRBJ1-2, with unresolved D. The CDR3 sequence is 15 residues long. Germline V gene lookup returns CDR1 LGHDT and CDR2 YNNKEL (reference sequence). Trimming removed 0 bases from V and 0 bases from J, with 8 bases in between. Here the CDR3 reads CASSQDPITNYGYTF. In nucleotides, the CDR3 is TGTGCCAGCAGCCAAGATCCCATCACTAACTATGGCTACACCTTC.

The genes are TRBV15 and TRBJ1-5; no clear D gene. The CDR3 covers 12 residues. Deletions cut 1 base from V and 5 bases from J, with 3 bases between. Germline CDR1 LNHNV, CDR2 YYDKDF (reference sequence). DNA for the CDR3: TGTGCCACCAGCAGAGTATATCAGCCCCAGCATTTT. It translates to CATSRVYQPQHF.

The V gene is TRBV10-3, the J gene TRBJ2-2; no definite D call. Germline values: CDR1 ENHRY, CDR2 SYGVKD. The CDR3 runs 13 residues. V dropped 0 bases and J dropped 3 bases, with 2 bases sitting between them. This CDR3 reads CAISESYTGELFF. DNA for the CDR3: TGTGCCATCAGTGAGTCCTACACCGGGGAGCTGTTTTTT.

This clonotype was detected only a few times. This sequence joins TRBV10-3 and TRBJ2-7, with D unclear. The CDR3 is 13 amino acids. From germline, CDR1 is ENHRY and CDR2 SYGVKD. Between the trimmed V and J ends, which lost 10 bases and 5 bases, there was a span of 18 bases. As DNA, the CDR3 is TGTGCCACCCGAGTTCCGGTCTGGAACGAGCAGTACTTC. It encodes CATRVPVWNEQYF.

In this sample, this clonotype turned up many times. J is TRBJ2-2 and V is TRBV12-3 or TRBV12-4; 13 nucleotides line up with TRBD2. CDR3 length: 16 residues. Losses at the gene ends were 3 bases for V and 6 bases for J; bases not matched to a gene: 4. CDR3 in amino acids: CASSLGLAGSSGELFF. The CDR3 DNA follows: TGTGCCAGCAGTTTGGGACTAGCGGGAAGTTCCGGGGAGCTGTTTTTT.

This clonotype was picked up a small number of times. The chain uses TRBV11-2 and TRBJ1-1; no clear D gene. The germline V and J ends were trimmed by 5 bases and 10 bases, with 11 bases remaining between them. CDR1 and CDR2 (germline): SGHAT, FQNNGV. This CDR3 comprises 11 residues. The CDR3 nucleotides read TGTGCCAGCAGCCCGGGGTATGCAGCTTTCTTT. Translating gives CASSPGYAAFF.

The rearrangement joins TRBV6-6 to TRBJ2-3; D is ambiguous. V lost 7 bases and J 6 bases, leaving 8 bases between the germline ends. This CDR3 spans 11 amino acids. Germline loops: CDR1 MNHNY, CDR2 SVGAGI (reference sequence). This chain's CDR3 is CASNSWDTQYF. The CDR3 nucleotides are TGTGCCAGCAATTCCTGGGATACGCAGTATTTT.

V usage is TRBV20-1 and J usage is TRBJ2-1, with 10 positions matching TRBD2. V was clipped by 5 bases and J by 3 bases; unmatched bases: 10. The CDR3 length is 16 residues. Germline values: CDR1 DFQATT, CDR2 SNEGSKA (reference sequence). For the CDR3, the DNA is TGCAGTGCTCGGGCTAGCGGGAGCCGAGACTACAATGAGCAGTTCTTC. Protein: CSARASGSRDYNEQFF.

This clonotype was detected once. The chain joins TRBV29-1 to TRBJ2-7; D may be TRBD1 (5 bases). The germline V gene has CDR1 SQVTM and CDR2 ANQGSEA. V was trimmed by 3 bases and J by 2 bases, leaving 11 bases between them. The length of the CDR3 is 13 residues. As DNA, the CDR3 is TGCAGCGTTGATGAGGACACGACCTACGAGCAGTACTTC. This sequence encodes CSVDEDTTYEQYF.

This clonotype was picked up a small number of times. This chain connects TRBV27 to TRBJ2-7; D gene uncertain. CDR3 length: 12 residues. Germline V lookup: CDR1 MNHEY, CDR2 SMNVEV (reference sequence). V was clipped by 5 bases and J by 6 bases, with 11 bases between them. DNA of the CDR3: TGTGCCAGCAGTCCGACCCCTCTCGAGCAGTACTTC. Translating gives CASSPTPLEQYF.

This clonotype occurred a few times. The chain couples TRBV7-2 to TRBJ2-7, with D possibly TRBD2 on 5 matching bases. The CDR3 contains 12 residues. V lost 1 base, J lost 7 bases, and 8 bases lay in between. Germline values: CDR1 SGHTA, CDR2 FQGNSA. DNA of the CDR3: TGTGCCAGCAGCTTAGTGTGGAGGGAGCAGTACTTC. It translates to CASSLVWREQYF. Full variable domain (rest looked up from reference TRBV7-2 and TRBJ2-7): GAGVSQSPSNKVTEKGKDVELRCDPISGHTALYWYRQSLGQGLEFLIYFQGNSAPDKSGLPSDRFSAERTGGSVSTLTIQRTQQEDSAVYLCASSLVWREQYFGPGTRLTVT.

This clonotype was observed a handful of times. The chain joins TRBV12-3 or TRBV12-4 to TRBJ1-1, with D perhaps matching TRBD1 (5 bases). CDR3 length equals 15 residues. Between the trimmed V and J ends, which lost 3 bases and 1 base, there was a span of 12 bases. CDR3 sequence (DNA): TGTGCCAGCAGTTTTGTGGGACCGCAGAACACTGAAGCTTTCTTT. It codes for CASSFVGPQNTEAFF.

This clonotype was seen repeatedly, ten times or more. This chain links TRBV7-2 with TRBJ1-2, with no clear D. This CDR3 is built from 13 residues. Trimming removed 0 bases from V and 3 bases from J, with 5 bases in between. In germline, CDR1 is SGHTA, CDR2 FQGNSA. The CDR3: CASSLARDYGYTF. CDR3 sequence (DNA): TGTGCCAGCAGCTTAGCGCGGGACTATGGCTACACCTTC.

The gene calls are TRBV20-1 and TRBJ2-3; the D gene is possibly TRBD2 (6 bases). This CDR3 is 13 amino acids long. The V and J ends lost 3 bases and 4 bases respectively, with 11 bases between them. Germline V CDR1 and CDR2: DFQATT, SNEGSKA (reference sequence). The CDR3 sequence: CSASGGSADTQYF. DNA for the CDR3: TGCAGTGCTAGTGGGGGGAGCGCAGATACGCAGTATTTT.

This clonotype occurred a few times. The rearrangement joins TRBV24-1 to TRBJ1-2; TRBD1 matches 7 bases. The CDR3 is 15 amino acids. V dropped 7 bases and J dropped 8; count of bases not matched to a gene: 15. Germline V gene sequence: CDR1 KGHDR, CDR2 SFDVKD. The chain's CDR3 is CATSPARQGFGGYTF. CDR3 nucleotide sequence: TGTGCCACCAGCCCGGCGCGACAGGGATTTGGAGGCTACACCTTC.

The genes are TRBV21-1 and TRBJ2-5; the DNA was not compared with TRBD2, the D call given in the table. TRBV21-1 represents a pseudogene. This CDR3 is 17 amino acids long. DNA for the CDR3: TGTGCCAGCAGCAAACTCCCCCTTGCGGGAGAGATGGAGACCCAGTACTTC. Translation: CASSKLPLAGEMETQYF.

This chain uses TRBV7-9 with TRBJ2-1; D is perhaps TRBD1 (5 bases). From germline, CDR1 is SEHNR and CDR2 FQNEAQ (reference sequence). Trimming took off 5 bases at V and 7 bases at J, with 15 bases between the two ends. CDR3 length: 14 residues. Here the CDR3 reads CASSPGTGMNEQFF. The CDR3 region has the DNA TGTGCCAGCAGCCCAGGCACAGGCATGAATGAGCAGTTCTTC.

This clonotype showed up just a few times. The V and J genes are TRBV15 and TRBJ1-1; weak D call: TRBD1 (6 bases). CDR3 length: 14 amino acids. The germline V gene has CDR1 LNHNV and CDR2 YYDKDF (reference sequence). The V end lost 0 bases, the J end lost 4 bases, and 9 bases lay between the germline ends. In nucleotides, the CDR3 is TGTGCCACCAGCAGAGACCCCAGGGGCACTGAAGCTTTCTTT. Residues: CATSRDPRGTEAFF.

About this clonotype itself: Germline and junction disagree at one end, which may indicate a read error. The V call is TRBV4-2, the J call TRBJ2-1, with a tentative D call TRBD1 (6 bases). The CDR3 is made up of 14 amino acids. In germline, CDR1 is LGHNA, CDR2 YNFKEQ. CDR3 sequence reads: CARGPGLLNREQLF. CDR3 nucleotide sequence: TGTGCCAGGGGCCCTGGGCTCCTCAACAGGGAGCAGCTCTTT.

This clonotype was recorded a few times. The V call is TRBV9, the J call TRBJ2-1, with D unresolved. Between the trimmed V and J ends, which lost 2 bases and 8 bases, there was a span of 8 bases. The CDR3 has 12 residues. Germline CDR1 is SGDLS and CDR2 is YYNGEE. DNA for the CDR3: TGTGCCAGCAGCGTCACTGGCCATGAGCAGTTCTTC. It translates to CASSVTGHEQFF.